The T cell receptor (beta chain) under discussion was sequenced for a study of T-cell reconstitution after alpha-beta-depleted transplantation in children. During its preparation, the TCRbeta library received unique molecular identifiers. MiXCR, run by TCRdb on the PCR reads, gives a single entry per CDR3 protein. The data hold around 240,000 distinct CDR3 sequences, with just under 8.5% observed a single time. General study points: Some patients' high day-60 TCRbeta diversity was traced to surviving recipient T cells and thymic progenitors. At one year after transplant, newly produced T cells mostly accounted for T-cell counts and diversity.

The V and J ends lost 5 bases and 4 bases, in that order; junction bases with no gene match: 5. This CDR3 comprises 15 residues. Germline V gene sequence: CDR1 LGHDT, CDR2 YNNKEL (reference sequence). At least ten counts were recorded for this clonotype. As yet, its antigen is unknown. V usage is TRBV3-1 and J usage is TRBJ2-1; TRBD2 agrees at 10 bases. The sequence was collected from a male patient younger than 18 who had a stem cell transplant for acute lymphoblastic leukemia, so the T cells may come from the graft donor. Sequenced here: PBMCs, mostly from graft donor cells, sampled 180 days after TCRalphabeta/CD19-depleted stem cell transplant. The CDR3 is CASSKKRGGYNEQFF. CDR3 nucleotides: TGTGCCAGCAGCAAAAAGCGGGGGGGGTACAATGAGCAGTTCTTC.